These 32 T cell receptor beta chains share one sample of origin, sequenced in a study of blood T cells in healthy people across ages. A second PCR, run for about 7 to 11 cycles, used a sample-barcoded 5' primer plus a J-beta primer mix. TCRdb analysed the 5' RACE reads with MiXCR anew, one entry per CDR3 protein. The sample gives hundreds of thousands of distinct CDR3 sequences, roughly 21% of which show up once; 3.5% to 4% is in the top ten. Sequenced input: blood. The source is a man between 65 and 85 years old in good health.

This clonotype was recorded a few times. The rearrangement joins TRBV4-2 to TRBJ2-5; the D gene is possibly TRBD1 (6 bases). V was clipped by 0 bases and J by 2 bases, with 16 bases between them. Germline values: CDR1 LGHNA, CDR2 YNFKEQ. The CDR3 sequence is 17 residues long. In DNA, the CDR3 is TGTGCCAGCAGCCAAGAGGCCGTAGGGCAGGGGCAAGAGACCCAGTACTTC. Translated, it gives CASSQEAVGQGQETQYF.

A few counts support this clonotype. The J gene is TRBJ2-7, the V gene TRBV18; D call uncertain. Germline V CDR1 and CDR2: KGHSH, LQKENI. The length of the CDR3 is 12 residues. V shed 6 bases and J shed 5 bases, with 11 bases lying between them. The CDR3 sequence is CASSPQPDEQYF. The CDR3 DNA reads TGTGCCAGCTCGCCCCAGCCGGACGAGCAGTACTTC.

This clonotype was seen a few times. This chain links TRBV12-3 or TRBV12-4 with TRBJ1-4; 7 nucleotides align to TRBD1. The V segment lost 4 bases and the J segment 7 bases; nucleotides outside the gene matches: 12. This CDR3 comprises 16 residues. In nucleotides, the CDR3 is TGTGCCAGCAGTTCCCGGACAGGTGGGGCTAGTGAAAAACTGTTTTTT. As protein: CASSSRTGGASEKLFF.

The chain joins TRBV9 to TRBJ1-1; D ambiguous. The length of the CDR3 is 15 residues. Trimming shortened V by 3 bases and J by 3 bases, and 15 bases separated the two germline ends. From germline, CDR1 is SGDLS and CDR2 YYNGEE. The CDR3 nucleotides are TGTGCCAGCAGCGCCCACCAGGAGGGTGACACTGAAGCTTTCTTT. This translates into CASSAHQEGDTEAFF. The full variable domain, in which reference TRBV9 and TRBJ1-1 provide the parts outside the CDR3, is DSGVTQTPKHLITATGQRVTLRCSPRSGDLSVYWYQQSLDQGLQFLIQYYNGEERAKGNILERFSAQQFPDLHSELNLSSLELGDSALYFCASSAHQEGDTEAFFGQGTRLTVV.

The chain joins TRBV29-1 to TRBJ2-3; TRBD1 aligns across 8 bases. V lost 5 bases to trimming and J lost 2 bases; unmatched junction nucleotides: 3. The CDR3 extends over 13 amino acids. Germline-derived CDR1 and CDR2 are SQVTM and ANQGSEA. CDR3 sequence: CSVQGALTDTQYF. The DNA of the CDR3 is TGCAGCGTTCAGGGGGCGCTCACAGATACGCAGTATTTT.

This clonotype was detected a few times. V usage is TRBV3-1 and J usage is TRBJ2-2; 10 nucleotides agree with TRBD1. Germline-derived CDR1 and CDR2 are LGHDT and YNNKEL (reference sequence). The V and J ends lost 4 bases and 5 bases, in that order; junction bases with no gene match: 4. This CDR3 is built from 15 residues. CDR3 in amino acids: CASSPWDRGTGELFF. The CDR3 region has the DNA TGTGCCAGCAGCCCATGGGACAGGGGTACCGGGGAGCTGTTTTTT. Variable domain in full (rest from reference TRBV3-1 and TRBJ2-2): DTAVSQTPKYLVTQMGNDKSIKCEQNLGHDTMYWYKQDSKKFLKIMFSYNNKELIINETVPNRFSPKSPDKAHLNLHINSLELGDSAVYFCASSPWDRGTGELFFGEGSRLTVL.

This chain links TRBV20-1 with TRBJ2-7; tentative D call: TRBD1 (6 bases). CDR3 length: 13 amino acids. Germline values: CDR1 DFQATT, CDR2 SNEGSKA (reference sequence). V was clipped by 4 bases and J by 4 bases, with 14 bases between them. This CDR3 is CSAIPPTGYEQYF. The CDR3 nucleotides read TGCAGTGCTATCCCCCCAACAGGGTACGAGCAGTACTTC.

This sequence joins TRBV29-1 and TRBJ2-5; 8 bases are a match to TRBD2. The germline gives CDR1 SQVTM, CDR2 ANQGSEA. This CDR3 is 14 amino acids long. V was clipped by 8 bases and J by 2 bases; unmatched bases: 10. The CDR3 DNA reads as TGCAGCATGCATAGCGGGACCCTTCAAGAGACCCAGTACTTC. This sequence encodes CSMHSGTLQETQYF.

The CDR3 spells CASNGGYFGANVLTF. Here the CDR3 DNA reads TGTGCCAGCAATGGGGGATACTTTGGGGCCAACGTCCTGACTTTC. V usage is TRBV21-1 and J usage is TRBJ2-6; the table gives TRBD1 as D, unverified against the DNA. TRBV21-1 is reported as a pseudogene. This CDR3 spans 15 amino acids.

This clonotype occurred many times. The chain couples TRBV25-1 to TRBJ2-2, with unresolved D. The V and J ends lost 2 bases and 0 bases respectively, with 10 bases between them. The germline CDR1 and CDR2 sequences are MGHDK and SYGVNS. The CDR3 is 16 amino acids. CDR3 in DNA: TGTGCCAGCAGTGAAATTGACTTCCCGAACACCGGGGAGCTGTTTTTT. Protein product: CASSEIDFPNTGELFF.

This clonotype was counted only a few times. The chain couples TRBV5-1 to TRBJ2-7; D possibly matches TRBD1 or TRBD2 (5 bases each). The V gene lost 0 bases and the J gene lost 4 bases, with 11 bases spanning the gap. The CDR3 is 14 residues long. Germline assignment: CDR1 SGHRS and CDR2 YFSETQ. The CDR3 DNA is TGCGCCAGCAGCTTGGAGGGGTCGGGGTACGAGCAGTACTTC. Its translation is CASSLEGSGYEQYF.

This clonotype was seen a few times. The chain recombines TRBV4-3 with TRBJ2-3; tentatively, D is TRBD1 (5 bases). Looked up from germline, CDR1 is LGHNA and CDR2 is YSLEER. With 0 bases removed from V and 4 bases from J, the gap between germline ends came to 11 bases. This CDR3 contains 15 residues. CDR3 residues: CASSQDIIGADTQYF. The CDR3 DNA reads TGCGCCAGCAGCCAAGATATTATAGGGGCAGATACGCAGTATTTT.

The genes are TRBV5-1 and TRBJ2-7; TRBD1 aligns across 8 bases. Gene TRBJ2-1 matches the end of the DNA better, so the J call may be wrong. CDR3 length equals 18 residues. CDR1 and CDR2 (germline): SGHRS, YFSETQ. CDR3 in amino acids: CASSLAGGLTGGHNEQFF. The DNA for the CDR3 is TGCGCCAGCAGCTTGGCAGGGGGCCTTACTGGCGGCCACAATGAGCAGTTCTTC.

This clonotype was seen a handful of times. V gene TRBV25-1 combines with J gene TRBJ1-2; D is unclear. CDR3 size: 14 residues. Germline CDR1 reads MGHDK; CDR2 reads SYGVNS. Trimming pared 4 bases from V and 0 bases from J, leaving 9 bases between. The CDR3 DNA reads as TGTGCCAGCAGTGCTCCAGGAGCTAACTATGGCTACACCTTC. This translates into CASSAPGANYGYTF.

The chain uses TRBV20-1 and TRBJ1-1; D is unclear. The V gene's germline CDR1 is DFQATT and CDR2 SNEGSKA (reference sequence). Trimming shortened V by 0 bases and J by 1 base, and 12 bases separated the two germline ends. The CDR3 spans 15 residues. DNA of the CDR3: TGCAGTGCTAGAGATCCCGACACGGAGAACACTGAAGCTTTCTTT. Translated, it gives CSARDPDTENTEAFF.

This clonotype has more than one count but fewer than ten. This chain uses TRBV6-5 with TRBJ2-1; D remains unclear. The CDR3 is 15 residues long. Trimming shortened V by 0 bases and J by 9 bases, and 15 bases separated the two germline ends. Germline CDR1 is MNHEY and CDR2 is SVGAGI. The CDR3 DNA reads as TGTGCCAGCAGTTACTCAGGCCTAGGTTTGAGTGAGCAGTTCTTC. Translating it yields CASSYSGLGLSEQFF.

The J gene is TRBJ2-7, the V gene TRBV11-2; D gene uncertain. Germline V lookup: CDR1 SGHAT, CDR2 FQNNGV. The V and J ends lost 0 bases and 6 bases respectively, with 6 bases between them. The CDR3 is 12 amino acids. This CDR3 is CASSLDYVEQYF. DNA of the CDR3: TGTGCCAGCAGCTTAGATTACGTCGAGCAGTACTTC.

This clonotype was counted a few times. The genes are TRBV20-1 and TRBJ2-2, with a weak D call TRBD2 (5 bases). V lost 4 bases, J lost 4 bases, and 13 bases lay in between. Germline CDR1 is DFQATT and CDR2 is SNEGSKA (reference sequence). This CDR3 spans 14 amino acids. DNA for the CDR3: TGCAGTGCTACAAAGCGGATAGCCACCGGGGAGCTGTTTTTT. Translating it yields CSATKRIATGELFF.

This clonotype was observed a few times. This chain links TRBV29-1 with TRBJ2-1, with 8 bases aligning to TRBD2. There are 13 residues in the CDR3. Germline CDR1 is SQVTM and CDR2 is ANQGSEA. J was trimmed by 4 bases and V by 7 bases; bases with no gene match: 6. The CDR3: CSALSGVYNEQFF. Here the CDR3 DNA reads TGCAGCGCTCTTAGCGGGGTATACAATGAGCAGTTCTTC.

The chain recombines TRBV5-1 with TRBJ1-4; possible D gene TRBD1, 6 bases. V gave up 4 bases and J gave up 4 bases, with 14 bases separating them. CDR1 and CDR2 from the germline V gene are SGHRS and YFSETQ. The CDR3 has 15 residues. DNA for the CDR3: TGCGCCAGCAGCCCGATGACAGGACATAATGAAAAACTGTTTTTT. This sequence encodes CASSPMTGHNEKLFF. Full variable domain (remainder filled in from reference TRBV5-1 and TRBJ1-4): KAGVTQTPRYLIKTRGQQVTLSCSPISGHRSVSWYQQTPGQGLQFLFEYFSETQRNKGNFPGRFSGRQFSNSRSEMNVSTLELGDSALYLCASSPMTGHNEKLFFGSGTQLSVL.

The chain joins TRBV14 to TRBJ2-7; D perhaps matches TRBD2 (6 bases). This CDR3 contains 15 residues. Germline-derived CDR1 and CDR2 are SGHDN and FVKESK. Trimming stripped 1 base from V and 0 bases from J, with 10 bases between. Here the CDR3 reads CASSQGGTFSYEQYF. DNA of the CDR3: TGTGCCAGCAGCCAAGGGGGGACTTTCTCCTACGAGCAGTACTTC.

The J gene is TRBJ2-3, the V gene TRBV5-4, with TRBD1 matching over 7 bases. Germline CDR1 reads SGHNT; CDR2 reads YYREEE (reference sequence). The CDR3 sequence is 13 residues long. The junction had 4 bases not matched to a gene; V was cut back by 4 bases and J by 5 bases. The CDR3: CASSTRTGDTQYF. In nucleotides, the CDR3 is TGTGCCAGCAGCACACGGACAGGAGATACGCAGTATTTT.

This clonotype was observed at least ten times. The chain joins TRBV24-1 to TRBJ2-2, with D perhaps matching TRBD1 or TRBD2 (6 bases each). Germline loops: CDR1 KGHDR, CDR2 SFDVKD. Between the trimmed V and J ends, which lost 3 bases and 6 bases, there was a span of 10 bases. This CDR3 has 14 residues. CDR3: CATSDPRGAGELFF. The DNA of the CDR3 is TGTGCCACCAGTGATCCAAGGGGGGCCGGGGAGCTGTTTTTT.

The chain couples TRBV5-1 to TRBJ2-5, with a tentative D call TRBD1 (6 bases). V lost 0 bases and J lost 5, with 14 bases in between. The CDR3 extends over 15 amino acids. CDR1 and CDR2 (germline): SGHRS, YFSETQ. The CDR3 DNA reads TGCGCCAGCAGCTTGGGATCGCAGGGGACGGAGACCCAGTACTTC. Amino acid sequence: CASSLGSQGTETQYF.

This clonotype was seen a handful of times. This rearrangement joins TRBV28 to TRBJ2-1; 7 positions match TRBD1. The CDR3 runs to 15 residues. Germline V gene data show CDR1 as MDHEN and CDR2 as SYDVKM. Losses at the gene ends were 4 bases for V and 4 bases for J; bases not matched to a gene: 7. The CDR3 nucleotides are TGTGCCAGCAGTTCGCCGGGACAGCAATACAATGAGCAGTTCTTC. Its protein product is CASSSPGQQYNEQFF.

The chain has TRBV20-1 and TRBJ2-1, with D possibly being TRBD1 (5 bases). The V gene lost 6 bases and the J gene lost 0 bases, with 18 bases spanning the gap. The CDR3 runs to 16 residues. Per the germline V gene, CDR1 is DFQATT and CDR2 is SNEGSKA (reference sequence). The CDR3 protein is CSASPREIRSYNEQFF. DNA for the CDR3: TGCAGTGCCTCCCCCAGGGAAATTCGCTCCTACAATGAGCAGTTCTTC.

This chain joins TRBV2 and TRBJ1-2; TRBD1 matches at 7 bases. The CDR3 length is 14 residues. V shed 6 bases, J shed 0 bases, and the junction held 4 bases outside the gene matches. Germline CDR1 and CDR2: SNHLY and FYNNEI. DNA for the CDR3: TGTGCCAGCAGCCGACAGGGCGCTAACTATGGCTACACCTTC. It codes for CASSRQGANYGYTF.

Note on this clonotype: A read error may explain this, as a much larger clone is one base away. V gene TRBV7-6 combines with J gene TRBJ2-3, with 11 bases lining up with TRBD2. After removal of 4 bases from V and 3 bases from J, the junction contained 0 bases not matched to a gene. In germline, CDR1 is SGHVS, CDR2 FNYEAQ. The CDR3 totals 14 residues. The CDR3 loop reads CASSWTSGTDTQYF. The CDR3 nucleotides are TGTGCCAGCAGCTGGACTAGCGGGACAGATACGCAGTATTTT.

This clonotype came up many times. The chain carries TRBV20-1 and TRBJ2-1; D is unresolved. This CDR3 region has 10 residues. V was cut by 5 bases and J by 4 bases, with 3 bases left in between. Germline V gene data show CDR1 as DFQATT and CDR2 as SNEGSKA (reference sequence). CDR3 region: CSAWYNEQFF. The DNA for the CDR3 is TGCAGTGCTTGGTACAATGAGCAGTTCTTC.

The chain has TRBV3-1 and TRBJ1-3, with TRBD1 matching 11 bases. J gave up 0 bases and V 4 bases, and 11 bases lay outside the gene matches. The CDR3 is 19 amino acids. CDR1 LGHDT and CDR2 YNNKEL come from the germline V gene (reference sequence). The CDR3 DNA sequence: TGTGCCAGCAGCCCTCGGGACAGGGGGGCCAGAACCTCTGGAAACACCATATATTTT. Translated: CASSPRDRGARTSGNTIYF.

The table lists this clonotype with a few counts. This chain connects TRBV7-2 to TRBJ2-7; unclear D gene. Trimming removed 5 bases at V and 5 bases at J, with 13 bases between. This CDR3 comprises 13 residues. The germline V gene has CDR1 SGHTA and CDR2 FQGNSA. DNA for the CDR3: TGTGCCAGCAGCATCCTAGTTTCGCACGAGCAGTACTTC. This codes for CASSILVSHEQYF.

This clonotype appeared many times. The V gene is TRBV28, the J gene TRBJ2-1; the D gene could be TRBD1 or TRBD2 (5 bases each). CDR1 MDHEN and CDR2 SYDVKM come from the germline V gene. Trimming left V 5 bases short and J 2 bases short, with 10 bases between. The CDR3 is 14 residues long. CDR3 sequence: CASSPSGPYNEQFF. DNA for the CDR3: TGTGCCAGCAGTCCCTCGGGACCCTACAATGAGCAGTTCTTC. The full variable domain, its missing parts supplied by reference TRBV28 and TRBJ2-1, is DVKVTQSSRYLVKRTGEKVFLECVQDMDHENMFWYRQDPGLGLRLIYFSYDVKMKEKGDIPEGYSVSREKKERFSLILESASTNQTSMYLCASSPSGPYNEQFFGPGTRLTVL.